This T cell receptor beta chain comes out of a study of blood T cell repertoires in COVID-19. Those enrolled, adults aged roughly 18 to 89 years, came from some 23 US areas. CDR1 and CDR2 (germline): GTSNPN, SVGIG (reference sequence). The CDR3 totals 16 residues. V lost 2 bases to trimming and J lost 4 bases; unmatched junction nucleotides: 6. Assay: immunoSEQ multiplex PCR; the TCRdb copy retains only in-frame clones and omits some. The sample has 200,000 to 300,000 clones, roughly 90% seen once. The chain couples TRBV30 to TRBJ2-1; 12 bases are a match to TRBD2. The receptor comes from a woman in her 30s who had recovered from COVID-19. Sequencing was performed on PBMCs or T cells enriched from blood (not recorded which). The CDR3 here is CAWSLLAGGPYNEQFF. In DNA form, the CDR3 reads TGTGCCTGGAGTCTACTAGCGGGGGGACCTTACAATGAGCAGTTCTTC.